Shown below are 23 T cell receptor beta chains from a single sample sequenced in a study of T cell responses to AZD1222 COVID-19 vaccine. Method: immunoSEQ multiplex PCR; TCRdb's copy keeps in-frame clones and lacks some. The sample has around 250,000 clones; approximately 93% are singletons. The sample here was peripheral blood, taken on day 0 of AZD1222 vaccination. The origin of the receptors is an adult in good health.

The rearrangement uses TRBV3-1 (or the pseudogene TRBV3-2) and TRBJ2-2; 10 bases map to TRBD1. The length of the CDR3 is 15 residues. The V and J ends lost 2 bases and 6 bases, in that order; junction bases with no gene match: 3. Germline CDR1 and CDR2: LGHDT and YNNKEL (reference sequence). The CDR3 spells CASSQTDRGAGELFF. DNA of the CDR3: TGTGCCAGCAGCCAAACGGACAGGGGGGCCGGGGAGCTGTTTTTT.

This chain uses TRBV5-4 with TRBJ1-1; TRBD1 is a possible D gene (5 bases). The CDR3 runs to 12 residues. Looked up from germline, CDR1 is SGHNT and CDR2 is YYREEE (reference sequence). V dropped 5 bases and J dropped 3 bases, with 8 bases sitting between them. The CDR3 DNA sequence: TGTGCCAGCAGGGGGCCCGACACTGAAGCTTTCTTT. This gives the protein CASRGPDTEAFF.

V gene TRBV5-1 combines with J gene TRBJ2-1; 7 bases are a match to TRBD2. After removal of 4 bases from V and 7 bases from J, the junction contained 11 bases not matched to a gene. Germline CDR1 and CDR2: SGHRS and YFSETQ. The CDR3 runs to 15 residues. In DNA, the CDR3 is TGCGCCAGCAGCGTGACTAGCCCGGGTCTGAATGAGCAGTTCTTC. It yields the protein CASSVTSPGLNEQFF. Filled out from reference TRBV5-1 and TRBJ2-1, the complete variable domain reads KAGVTQTPRYLIKTRGQQVTLSCSPISGHRSVSWYQQTPGQGLQFLFEYFSETQRNKGNFPGRFSGRQFSNSRSEMNVSTLELGDSALYLCASSVTSPGLNEQFFGPGTRLTVL.

The CDR3 DNA reads as TGTGCCAGCAGCTTACAAGGACTAGGGTCCAATGAGCAGTTCTTC. Translation gives CASSLQGLGSNEQFF. The rearrangement joins TRBV7-3 to TRBJ2-1; 7 bases map to TRBD2. CDR1 and CDR2 (germline): SGHTA, FQGTGA. This CDR3 contains 15 residues. The trim removed 2 bases at V and 6 bases at J, leaving 7 bases unmatched. Filled out from reference TRBV7-3 and TRBJ2-1, the complete variable domain reads GAGVSQTPSNKVTEKGKYVELRCDPISGHTALYWYRQSLGQGPEFLIYFQGTGAADDSGLPNDRFFAVRPEGSVSTLKIQRTERGDSAVYLCASSLQGLGSNEQFFGPGTRLTVL.

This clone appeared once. CDR3 residues: CASSVAEGGAYEQYF. CDR3 bases: TGTGCCAGCAGCGTAGCTGAAGGGGGGGCTTACGAGCAGTACTTC. The rearrangement uses TRBV9 and TRBJ2-7, with a tentative D call TRBD2 (7 bases). Trimming removed 0 bases at V and 4 bases at J, with 14 bases between. Germline V gives CDR1 SGDLS, CDR2 YYNGEE. This CDR3 region has 15 residues. Full variable domain (rest looked up from reference TRBV9 and TRBJ2-7): DSGVTQTPKHLITATGQRVTLRCSPRSGDLSVYWYQQSLDQGLQFLIQYYNGEERAKGNILERFSAQQFPDLHSELNLSSLELGDSALYFCASSVAEGGAYEQYFGPGTRLTVT.

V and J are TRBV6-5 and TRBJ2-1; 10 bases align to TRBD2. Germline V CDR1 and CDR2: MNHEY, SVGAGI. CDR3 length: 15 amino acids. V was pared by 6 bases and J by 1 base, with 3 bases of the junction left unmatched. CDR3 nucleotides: TGTGCCAGCAGCAATAGCGGGAGGTCCTACAATGAGCAGTTCTTC. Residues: CASSNSGRSYNEQFF.

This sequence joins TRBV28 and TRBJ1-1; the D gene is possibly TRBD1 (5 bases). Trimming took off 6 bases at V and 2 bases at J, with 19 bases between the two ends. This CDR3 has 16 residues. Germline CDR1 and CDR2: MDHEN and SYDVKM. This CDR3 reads CASSPGGGRVNTEAFF. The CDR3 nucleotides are TGTGCCAGCAGCCCGGGGGGAGGGAGGGTAAACACTGAAGCTTTCTTT.

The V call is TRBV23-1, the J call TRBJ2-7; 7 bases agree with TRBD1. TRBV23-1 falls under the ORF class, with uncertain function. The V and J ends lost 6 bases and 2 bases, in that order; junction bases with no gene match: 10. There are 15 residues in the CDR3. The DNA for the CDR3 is TGCGCCAGCAGCGACCAATTGACAGGGCCCTACGAGCAGTACTTC. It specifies CASSDQLTGPYEQYF.

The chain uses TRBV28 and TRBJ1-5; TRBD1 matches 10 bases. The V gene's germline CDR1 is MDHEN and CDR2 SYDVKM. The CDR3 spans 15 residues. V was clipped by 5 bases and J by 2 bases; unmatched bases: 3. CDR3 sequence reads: CASSLGTGGNQPQHF. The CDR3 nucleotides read TGTGCCAGCAGTCTAGGGACAGGGGGCAATCAGCCCCAGCATTTT.

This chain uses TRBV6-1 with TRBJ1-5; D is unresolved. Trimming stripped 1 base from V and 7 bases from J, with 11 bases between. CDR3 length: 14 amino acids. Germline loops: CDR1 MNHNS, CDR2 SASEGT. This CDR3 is CASSEGRGRQPQHF. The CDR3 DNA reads TGTGCCAGCAGTGAAGGTCGAGGACGGCAGCCCCAGCATTTT.

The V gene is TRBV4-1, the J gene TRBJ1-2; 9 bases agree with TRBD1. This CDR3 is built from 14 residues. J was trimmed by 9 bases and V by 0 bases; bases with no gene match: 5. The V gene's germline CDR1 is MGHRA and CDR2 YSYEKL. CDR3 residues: CASSQEWTGVRYTF. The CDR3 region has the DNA TGCGCCAGCAGCCAAGAATGGACAGGGGTCCGCTACACCTTC.

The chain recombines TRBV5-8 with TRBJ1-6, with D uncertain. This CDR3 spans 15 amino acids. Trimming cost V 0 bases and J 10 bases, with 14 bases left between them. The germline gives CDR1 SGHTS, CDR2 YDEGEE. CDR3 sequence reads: CASSLVTARISPLHF. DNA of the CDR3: TGTGCCAGCAGCTTGGTAACAGCTAGAATATCACCCCTCCACTTT.

This chain's CDR3 is CASSLAGQKYGYTF. The DNA for the CDR3 is TGTGCCAGCAGCTTGGCGGGACAGAAATATGGCTACACCTTC. The genes are TRBV11-2 and TRBJ1-2; the match to TRBD1 covers 7 bases. Trimming at V came to 3 bases and at J to 5 bases, leaving 6 bases not matched to a gene. The CDR3 is 14 amino acids. Germline loops: CDR1 SGHAT, CDR2 FQNNGV.

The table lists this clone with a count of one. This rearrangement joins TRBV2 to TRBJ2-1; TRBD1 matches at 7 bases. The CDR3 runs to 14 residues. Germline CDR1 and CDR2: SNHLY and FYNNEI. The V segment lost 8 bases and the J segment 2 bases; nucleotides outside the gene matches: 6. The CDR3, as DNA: TGTGCCAGCGGCGCTAGGGGGCCCTACAATGAGCAGTTCTTC. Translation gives CASGARGPYNEQFF.

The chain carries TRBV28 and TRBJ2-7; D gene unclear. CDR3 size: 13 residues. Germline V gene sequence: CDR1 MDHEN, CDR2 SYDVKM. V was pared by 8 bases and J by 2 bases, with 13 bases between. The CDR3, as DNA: TGTGCCAGCGGAAAATCCGATGCCTACGAGCAGTACTTC. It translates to CASGKSDAYEQYF.

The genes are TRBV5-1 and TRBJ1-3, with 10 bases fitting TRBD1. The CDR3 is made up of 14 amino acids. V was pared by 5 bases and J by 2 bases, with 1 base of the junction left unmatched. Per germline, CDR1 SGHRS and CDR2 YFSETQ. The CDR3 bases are TGCGCCAGCAGGGGACAGGGGACTGGAAACACCATATATTTT. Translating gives CASRGQGTGNTIYF.

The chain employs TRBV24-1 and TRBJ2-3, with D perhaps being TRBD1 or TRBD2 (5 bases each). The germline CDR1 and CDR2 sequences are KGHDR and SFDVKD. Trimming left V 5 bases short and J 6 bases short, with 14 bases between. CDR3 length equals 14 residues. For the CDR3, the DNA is TGTGCCACCAGTGCCCCTGGGACGGCGGATACGCAGTATTTT. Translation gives CATSAPGTADTQYF.

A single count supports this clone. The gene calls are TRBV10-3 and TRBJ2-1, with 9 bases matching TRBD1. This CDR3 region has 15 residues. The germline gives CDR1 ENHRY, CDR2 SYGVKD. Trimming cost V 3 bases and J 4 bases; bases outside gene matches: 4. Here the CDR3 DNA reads TGTGCCATCAGTGAAGGGACAGGGAGATACAATGAGCAGTTCTTC. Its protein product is CAISEGTGRYNEQFF.

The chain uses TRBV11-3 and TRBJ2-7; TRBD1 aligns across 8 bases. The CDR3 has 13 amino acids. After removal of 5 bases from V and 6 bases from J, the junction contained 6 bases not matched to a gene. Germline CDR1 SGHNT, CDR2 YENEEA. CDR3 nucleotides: TGTGCCAGCAGCCCCGGGACAGGTCTCGAGCAGTACTTC. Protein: CASSPGTGLEQYF.

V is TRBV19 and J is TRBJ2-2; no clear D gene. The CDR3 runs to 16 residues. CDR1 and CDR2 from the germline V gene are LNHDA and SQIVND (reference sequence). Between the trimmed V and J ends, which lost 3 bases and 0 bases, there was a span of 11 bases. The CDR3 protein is CASSIFYGANTGELFF. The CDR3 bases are TGTGCCAGTAGTATCTTTTACGGAGCGAACACCGGGGAGCTGTTTTTT.

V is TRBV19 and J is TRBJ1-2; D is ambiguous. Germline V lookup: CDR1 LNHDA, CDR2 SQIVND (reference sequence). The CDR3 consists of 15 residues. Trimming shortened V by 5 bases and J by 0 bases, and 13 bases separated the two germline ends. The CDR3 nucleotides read TGTGCCAGTAGTCACCAGAGATTTTCTAACTATGGCTACACCTTC. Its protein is CASSHQRFSNYGYTF.

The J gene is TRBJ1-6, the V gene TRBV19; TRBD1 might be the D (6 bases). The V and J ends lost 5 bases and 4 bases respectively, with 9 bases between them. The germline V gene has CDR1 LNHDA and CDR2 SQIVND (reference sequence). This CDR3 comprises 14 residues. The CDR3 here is CASSGGLYNSPLHF. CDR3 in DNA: TGTGCCAGTAGTGGGGGCCTATATAATTCACCCCTCCACTTT.

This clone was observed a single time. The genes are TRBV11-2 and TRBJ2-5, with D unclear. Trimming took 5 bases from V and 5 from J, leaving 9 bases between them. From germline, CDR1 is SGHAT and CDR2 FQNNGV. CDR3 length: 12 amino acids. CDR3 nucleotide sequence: TGTGCCAGCAGCCCGCCCGGGGAGACCCAGTACTTC. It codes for CASSPPGETQYF.